This entry describes one T cell receptor beta chain. Its antigen is unknown. Other DNA sequences from this sample encode an identical CDR3 as well. The CDR3 has 13 amino acids. V was cut by 3 bases and J by 1 base, with 7 bases left in between. CDR1 and CDR2 from the germline V gene are GTSNPN and SVGIG (reference sequence). This sample was taken from a study of T cell responses to AZD1222 COVID-19 vaccine. Study-level results: At study baseline, merely over 5 AZD1222 recipients were seropositive. Donors were largely white British and mainly female; clonal diversity was possibly underestimated.

Profiling relied on immunoSEQ multiplex PCR, and the TCRdb table lists in-frame clones only, not all of them. The sample has approximately 89,000 clones, around nine tenths seen once. The J gene is TRBJ1-3, the V gene TRBV30, with D unresolved. The sequence came from an adult in good health. The sequencing used peripheral blood, collected on day 0 of MenACWY control vaccination. CDR3 bases: TGTGCCTGGAGCCGTGGGTCTGGAAACACCATATATTTT. It codes for CAWSRGSGNTIYF.